This TCR beta chain was documented in a study of identifying expanded T cells in peripheral blood. Concerning this clone itself: Its cognate antigen is unknown.

No infections or other immune events were documented during collection. Regarding the study as a whole: Clone count variance between roughly 2-week samples rose with total template count. Differentially abundant clones: about 1.1 between replicates, 15 to 17 at roughly 2 weeks, 19 to 20 at four.

The CDR3 has 16 amino acids. Trimming took 5 bases from V and 1 from J, leaving 17 bases between them. Germline assignment: CDR1 MNHEY and CDR2 SMNVEV (reference sequence). TCRdb's table, derived via immunoSEQ multiplex PCR, lists solely in-frame clones and lacks some. The table lists roughly 96,000 clones, roughly 88% of them singletons. The chain carries TRBV27 and TRBJ1-1, with D uncertain. Sequencing was performed on blood. The TCR comes from a person aged 18 to 69 in good health. The CDR3 DNA is TGTGCCAGCAGTCCCCTAGGAGGGCGGGGGAACACTGAAGCTTTCTTT. Amino acid sequence: CASSPLGGRGNTEAFF.